Listed below are T cell receptor beta chains from one sample, sequenced in a study of shared clonotypes between healthy human individuals. Profiled with immunoSEQ multiplex PCR; TCRdb holds only in-frame clones, not every one. The repertoire includes 900,000 to 1,200,000 clones, approximately 80% of them detected once, and under 0.8% sits in the top ten. Material: memory CD4+ T cells from PBMCs. Receptors originate from a young man in good health. Some clones in this sample may be carry-over from other donors' samples. The CDR3 runs from the conserved cysteine through the conserved F or W. D genes are given only for firm matches. Clone size, where shown, is once, few, many, or a class for clones that have expanded.

j_call | d_call | v_call | clone_size | cdr3_nt | cdr3_aa
TRBJ2-5 | TRBD2 | TRBV9 | . | TGTGCCAGCAGCCAAGACCCTAGCGGGGCGGGGGAAACCCAGTACTTC | CASSQDPSGAGETQYF
TRBJ2-7 | . | TRBV7-2 | . | TGTGCCAGCAGCCCGCAGTCGGGGTTCTACGAGCAGTACTTC | CASSPQSGFYEQYF
TRBJ1-2 | . | TRBV11-1 | few | TGTGCCAGCAGCGCGACCCTCAACTATGGCTACACCTTC | CASSATLNYGYTF
TRBJ2-7 | TRBD2 | TRBV13 | few | TGTGCCAGCAGTCTAAGCGGGAGGGAGGCCTACGAGCAGTACTTC | CASSLSGREAYEQYF
TRBJ2-5 | . | TRBV5-1 | . | TGCGCCAGCAGAGGGTTCTCGGGGGGCGTGGAGACCCAGTACTTC | CASRGFSGGVETQYF
TRBJ2-7 | . | TRBV30 | . | TGTGCCTGGGCCCCCCGGGACTACGAGCAGTACTTC | CAWAPRDYEQYF
TRBJ1-1 | . | TRBV5-6 | once | TGTGCCAGCAGCGGACGGGACCCCCGAAGGGAAGCTTTCTTT | CASSGRDPRREAFF
TRBJ1-4 | TRBD1 | TRBV7-9 | . | TGTGCCAGCAGCCCAGGGACAGGGAAAGAGGAAAAACTGTTTTTT | CASSPGTGKEEKLFF
TRBJ1-1 | . | TRBV5-1 | . | TGCGCCAGCAGCTCGGGTCTTAGCGACACTGAAGCTTTCTTT | CASSSGLSDTEAFF
TRBJ2-5 | . | TRBV11-1 | . | TGTGCCAGCAGCACCGGGACGGACCGGGCCCAGTACTTC | CASSTGTDRAQYF
TRBJ1-2 | . | TRBV9 | . | TGTGCCAGCAGCGTAGAGCAGCAGCCTACTAACTATGGCTACACCTTC | CASSVEQQPTNYGYTF
TRBJ2-5 | . | TRBV27 | . | TGTGCCAGCAGATCCCAGCCAGTCGGACGAGGACAAGAGACCCAGTACTTC | CASRSQPVGRGQETQYF
TRBJ2-2 | . | TRBV21-1 | . | TGTGCCAGCAGCAAAGCGCTGGCGGGAGTGGTGACCGGGGAGCTGTTTTTT | CASSKALAGVVTGELFF
TRBJ2-3 | . | TRBV25-1 | . | TGTGCCAGCAGTGAGGCGGCGGCGTTTGGTACAGATACGCAGTATTTT | CASSEAAAFGTDTQYF
TRBJ2-3 | . | TRBV9 | once | TGTGCCAGCAGCTCACGCACAGATACGCAGTATTTT | CASSSRTDTQYF
TRBJ2-3 | . | TRBV29-1 | once | TGCAGCGTTGAAGTCTTTTCGGATACGCAGTATTTT | CSVEVFSDTQYF
TRBJ2-2 | TRBD2 | TRBV7-9 | . | TGTGCCAGCACCCCTAGGGGCGGGAGTTCTGGGGAGCTGTTTTTT | CASTPRGGSSGELFF
TRBJ2-1 | TRBD1 | TRBV9 | many | TGTGCCAGCAGCGTACGGGGACAGGGTGATGGTGAGCAGTTCTTC | CASSVRGQGDGEQFF
TRBJ1-2 | TRBD1 | TRBV7-3 | . | TGTGCCAGCAGCCCAGGACAGGGTGCTGCCTATGGCTACACCTTC | CASSPGQGAAYGYTF
TRBJ1-4 | . | TRBV5-1 | . | TGCGCCAGCAGCGTTGCTGGCGGCAATGAAAAACTGTTTTTT | CASSVAGGNEKLFF
TRBJ2-7 | . | TRBV5-6 | . | TGTGCCAGCAGCCAGTTGGACAGCTACGAGCAGTACTTC | CASSQLDSYEQYF
TRBJ1-1 | . | TRBV6-5 | once | TGTGCCAGCACCATCCCCGGGAGTAACACTGAAGCTTTCTTT | CASTIPGSNTEAFF
TRBJ1-2 | . | TRBV18 | . | TGTGCCAGCTCACCACCAGATACTCCCTACTATGGCTACACCTTC | CASSPPDTPYYGYTF
TRBJ2-1 | . | TRBV9 | . | TGTGCCAGCAGCGTAGCGGAGTCCTACAATGAGCAGTTCTTC | CASSVAESYNEQFF
TRBJ1-1 | . | TRBV10-3 | . | TGTGCCATCAGTAAGGGCACTGAAGCTTTCTTT | CAISKGTEAFF
TRBJ1-2 | . | TRBV10-3 | many | TGTGCCATCAGTGAGAGGGCCTATGGCTACACCTTC | CAISERAYGYTF
TRBJ1-1 | . | TRBV30 | . | TGTGCCTGGATTGGAAGACTCTCGAACACTGAAGCTTTCTTT | CAWIGRLSNTEAFF
TRBJ2-1 | TRBD2 | TRBV19 | . | TGTGCCAGTAGTATCACCCGGACTAGCGGGAGGGGTCACGGCGCCAATGAGCAGTTCTTC | CASSITRTSGRGHGANEQFF
TRBJ1-5 | . | TRBV19 | many | TGTGCCAGTAGTATGGAGGGGCACAATCAGCCCCAGCATTTT | CASSMEGHNQPQHF
TRBJ2-5 | . | TRBV4-1 | . | TGCGCCAGCAGCCAAGAAACAGGGTTCGAGACCCAGTACTTC | CASSQETGFETQYF
TRBJ1-1 | . | TRBV6-5 | . | TGTGCCAGCAGCCCTCAGGAAAAAGCTTTCTTT | CASSPQEKAFF
TRBJ2-3 | . | TRBV5-1 | . | TGCGCCAGCAGCTATCGAGTAGGAGTCCCAGATACGCAGTATTTT | CASSYRVGVPDTQYF
TRBJ1-2 | . | TRBV28 | once | TGTGCCAGCAGTTACTCTACCCATAACTATGGCTACACCTTC | CASSYSTHNYGYTF
TRBJ2-4 | . | TRBV5-1 | . | TGCGCCAGCAGCTCCAGCCAGACGGTAGCCAAAAACATTCAGTACTTC | CASSSSQTVAKNIQYF
TRBJ2-2 | . | TRBV7-9 | . | TGTGCCAGCAGCTTAAGGGGTCCCACGGCCGGGGAGCTGTTTTTT | CASSLRGPTAGELFF
TRBJ1-4 | . | TRBV6-6 | few | TGTGCCAGTCGGCTCCTAGAGAGAGGAAAACTGTTTTTT | CASRLLERGKLFF
TRBJ2-3 | TRBD1 | TRBV5-6 | once | TGTGCCAGCAGCTTGGTGGGGACAGGCCCCACAGATACGCAGTATTTT | CASSLVGTGPTDTQYF
TRBJ1-3 | . | TRBV27 | once | TGTGCCAGCAGTCCCCACACTGGAAACACCATATATTTT | CASSPHTGNTIYF